The rows below give T cell receptor beta chains drawn from one sample of a study of post-analysis software for immune sequencing data. TCRdb itself ran the PCR reads through MiXCR, one entry per CDR3 protein. The table lists just over 250,000 distinct CDR3 sequences, 36% of them singletons. The sequenced sample consisted of blood. Source of these receptors: a girl aged 10 to 17 with multiple sclerosis. The CDR3 runs from the conserved cysteine through the conserved F or W. The D gene is left open where the match is weak. A clone size is listed for some rows: how often the clone was seen (once, few, many), or a class if it is expanded.

D: -
J: TRBJ1-1
size: many
V: TRBV7-9
DNA: TGTGCCAGCAGTTTCGGGCAGGGAAAAGCTTTCTTT
CDR3: CASSFGQGKAFF

D: -
J: TRBJ1-1
size: -
V: TRBV2
DNA: TGTGCCAGCAGGGAGGCCCGGAGGAACACTGAAGCTTTCTTT
CDR3: CASREARRNTEAFF

D: -
J: TRBJ1-5
size: few
V: TRBV28
DNA: TGTGCCAGCAGTTTATTCGGGTTACCCAATCAGCCCCAGCATTTT
CDR3: CASSLFGLPNQPQHF

D: -
J: TRBJ2-7
size: -
V: TRBV28
DNA: TGTGCCAGCAGTTTTCAGAGAAACGAGCAGTACTTC
CDR3: CASSFQRNEQYF

D: TRBD2
J: TRBJ2-7
size: -
V: TRBV24-1
DNA: TGTGCCACCAGTGATTTTTACGGGAGGGCGGGGAGTGAGCAGTACTTC
CDR3: CATSDFYGRAGSEQYF

D: TRBD2
J: TRBJ2-1
size: few
V: TRBV11-2
DNA: TGTACCAGCAGCTTCCTTTCGGGACTAGCGAGTGGGAATGAGCAGTTCTTC
CDR3: CTSSFLSGLASGNEQFF

D: -
J: TRBJ1-1
size: few
V: TRBV14
DNA: TGTGCCAGCAGCCAAGATTTCACTGAAGCTTTCTTT
CDR3: CASSQDFTEAFF

D: TRBD1
J: TRBJ1-5
size: many
V: TRBV5-1
DNA: TGCGCCAGCAGCCTCTGGACAGGGGAAGGTCAGCCCCAGCATTTT
CDR3: CASSLWTGEGQPQHF

D: -
J: TRBJ2-3
size: -
V: TRBV5-6
DNA: TGTGCCAGCAGCCCCCAGGGCGCAGATGCGCAGTATTTT
CDR3: CASSPQGADAQYF

D: TRBD1
J: TRBJ2-1
size: many
V: TRBV5-1
DNA: TGCGCCAGCACCCAGGGGGAGATGAGTAATGAGCAGTTCTTC
CDR3: CASTQGEMSNEQFF